This T cell receptor (beta chain) was captured in a study of blood T cell repertoires in COVID-19. As handled by the study authors: Scientists estimated how many nucleated cells there were by amplifying reference gene primers. TCRdb keeps only in-frame clones here, not all; method: immunoSEQ multiplex PCR. V and J calls and clone size follow that table, whereas D and trimming were derived from the DNA. The sample has 160,000 or so clones; 85% to 90% are singletons. The material sequenced was peripheral blood. The sequence was collected from a woman aged 35 to 49 with acute or convalescent COVID-19.

DNA for the CDR3: TGTGCCAGCAACTTCGAAGGGTCGACAGGGGCCACTGAAGCTTTCTTT. Translating gives CASNFEGSTGATEAFF. V gene TRBV5-8 combines with J gene TRBJ1-1, with TRBD1 matching 8 bases. CDR3 length equals 16 residues. CDR1 is SGHTS, CDR2 YDEGEE, per germline. Trimming cost V 6 bases and J 4 bases; bases outside gene matches: 14.